Presented here are 24 T cell receptor beta chains from one specimen sequenced in a study of identical twins. TCRdb reprocessed the 5' RACE reads with MiXCR, giving one entry per CDR3 protein. The repertoire holds around 490,000 distinct CDR3 sequences, with more than 13% as singletons. Separately, the same data were catalogued under a study of yellow fever vaccine responses in identical twins.

The sequencing input was CD4+ T cells sorted from blood. The receptors here all came from a woman younger than 30 in good health.

The sample holds a few counts of this clonotype. The rearrangement uses TRBV7-2 and TRBJ1-5, with D unclear. This CDR3 has 15 residues. Germline V gene lookup returns CDR1 SGHTA and CDR2 FQGNSA. With 2 bases removed from V and 0 bases from J, the gap between germline ends came to 8 bases. The CDR3 protein is CASSLSRNSNQPQHF. CDR3 in DNA: TGTGCCAGCAGCTTATCCAGGAATAGCAATCAGCCCCAGCATTTT.

The chain is built from TRBV20-1 and TRBJ2-2, with TRBD1 matching 8 bases. Trimming took 6 bases from V and 6 from J; bases not matched to a gene: 9. The CDR3 consists of 14 residues. Germline V gene data show CDR1 as DFQATT and CDR2 as SNEGSKA (reference sequence). CDR3 residues: CSAIDRGAAGELFF. CDR3 in DNA: TGCAGTGCAATCGACAGGGGCGCCGCCGGGGAGCTGTTTTTT.

The chain has TRBV5-1 and TRBJ2-1; TRBD2 matches 14 bases. This CDR3 has 15 amino acids. Germline-derived CDR1 and CDR2 are SGHRS and YFSETQ. V shed 4 bases, J shed 15 bases, and the junction held 12 bases outside the gene matches. The CDR3 nucleotides are TGCGCCAGCAGCCCCAACCCGGGACTAGCGGGAGAGTGGTTCTTC. It yields the protein CASSPNPGLAGEWFF.

There are a few counts of this clonotype. J is TRBJ1-1 and V is TRBV4-1; no definite D call. CDR1 and CDR2 (germline): MGHRA, YSYEKL. The CDR3 length is 14 residues. Between the trimmed V and J ends, which lost 0 bases and 4 bases, there was a span of 9 bases. The CDR3 nucleotides are TGCGCCAGCAGCCAAGATACTCGGGGCACTGAAGCTTTCTTT. This sequence encodes CASSQDTRGTEAFF.

This clonotype came up a few times. The chain combines TRBV5-6 with TRBJ2-7, with D possibly being TRBD2 (7 bases). The CDR3 contains 18 residues. Trimming stripped 3 bases from V and 2 bases from J, with 24 bases between. Per germline, CDR1 SGHDT and CDR2 YYEEEE. The CDR3 region has the DNA TGTGCCAGCAGCTGGACCGGGGGGCGGGGAAGAACCACCTACGAGCAGTACTTC. Protein: CASSWTGGRGRTTYEQYF.

J is TRBJ2-7 and V is TRBV25-1, with 7 bases fitting TRBD1. The V gene end was trimmed by 7 bases and the J gene end by 5 bases; junction bases not matched to a gene: 11. CDR1 is MGHDK and CDR2 is SYGVNS in the germline V gene. There are 14 residues in the CDR3. The CDR3 loop reads CASTQTGTSDEQYF. CDR3 bases: TGTGCCAGCACCCAGACAGGGACGTCCGACGAGCAGTACTTC.

This rearrangement joins TRBV7-8 to TRBJ2-2; D is unresolved. V was trimmed by 5 bases and J by 1 base, leaving 8 bases between them. Germline V lookup: CDR1 SGHVS, CDR2 FQNEAQ. The CDR3 extends over 14 amino acids. CDR3 loop: CASSPRENTGELFF. The CDR3 region has the DNA TGTGCCAGCAGCCCTAGGGAGAACACCGGGGAGCTGTTTTTT.

This clonotype was observed a handful of times. The rearrangement links TRBV7-8 to TRBJ1-5, with 11 bases fitting TRBD1. The V segment lost 1 base and the J segment 6 bases; nucleotides outside the gene matches: 5. The CDR3 has 16 amino acids. Per germline, CDR1 SGHVS and CDR2 FQNEAQ. In DNA form, the CDR3 reads TGTGCCAGCAGCTTAGGGACAGGGGGCTTGGGTCAGCCCCAGCATTTT. Protein sequence: CASSLGTGGLGQPQHF.

This chain uses TRBV24-1 with TRBJ2-3; tentatively, D is TRBD1 or TRBD2 (5 bases each). CDR3 length: 14 residues. V was trimmed by 4 bases and J by 4 bases, leaving 11 bases between them. Germline CDR1 and CDR2: KGHDR and SFDVKD. CDR3 protein: CATSEAGTSDTQYF. In nucleotides, the CDR3 is TGTGCCACCAGTGAGGCTGGGACCTCAGATACGCAGTATTTT.

This clonotype has at least ten counts. The rearrangement links TRBV12-3 or TRBV12-4 to TRBJ2-5; no definite D call. The CDR3 sequence is 13 residues long. The V end was cut by 6 bases, the J end by 2 bases, with 10 bases between. The CDR3 nucleotides read TGTGCCAGCAGCTTTCGCCTGCAAGAGACCCAGTACTTC. Protein: CASSFRLQETQYF.

V is TRBV21-1 and J is TRBJ2-7. TRBV21-1 counts as a pseudogene. This CDR3 spans 15 amino acids. The DNA of the CDR3 is TGTGCCAGCAGCAAAGCGCTTAACGGAACCTACGAGCAGTACTTC. Encoded protein: CASSKALNGTYEQYF.

The CDR3 DNA follows: TGTGCCAGCACCACAGACGAGACCGGGACCGGGTGGGAGACCCAGTACTTC. This gives the protein CASTTDETGTGWETQYF. This sequence joins TRBV7-9 and TRBJ2-5; TRBD1 or TRBD2 may be the D gene (5 bases each). The CDR3 is 17 residues long. The germline V gene has CDR1 SEHNR and CDR2 FQNEAQ (reference sequence). Deletions cut 7 bases from V and 5 bases from J, with 26 bases between.

This clonotype was recorded a few times. This chain links TRBV24-1 with TRBJ2-2; D assignment may be TRBD1 or TRBD2 (5 bases each). Trimming took off 5 bases at V and 0 bases at J, with 15 bases between the two ends. Germline-derived CDR1 and CDR2 are KGHDR and SFDVKD. The CDR3 has 17 amino acids. The CDR3 here is CATSALADSPNTGELFF. In nucleotides, the CDR3 is TGTGCCACCAGTGCCCTAGCCGACAGTCCGAACACCGGGGAGCTGTTTTTT.

There are a few counts of this clonotype. The chain employs TRBV5-4 and TRBJ2-5; 12 bases line up with TRBD2. CDR3 size: 18 residues. Looked up from germline, CDR1 is SGHNT and CDR2 is YYREEE (reference sequence). V shed 0 bases and J 4 bases; nucleotides not matched to a gene: 10. The CDR3 is CASSLGGGRLAGAETQYF. The CDR3 DNA sequence: TGTGCCAGCAGCTTGGGGGGGGGACGACTAGCGGGAGCAGAGACCCAGTACTTC.

The chain has TRBV6-6 and TRBJ2-7; D is possibly TRBD1 or TRBD2 (5 bases each). This CDR3 has 13 amino acids. Deletions cut 2 bases from V and 6 bases from J, with 11 bases between. The germline V gene has CDR1 MNHNY and CDR2 SVGAGI (reference sequence). In DNA form, the CDR3 reads TGTGCCAGCAGTTACCAGGGCCGGGGCGAGCAGTACTTC. Its translation is CASSYQGRGEQYF.

In this sample, this clonotype turned up a few times. This chain links TRBV7-8 with TRBJ2-6, with D perhaps TRBD2 (5 bases). V lost 0 bases to trimming and J lost 0 bases, with 18 bases between them. This CDR3 contains 20 residues. Germline assignment: CDR1 SGHVS and CDR2 FQNEAQ. The CDR3 region has the DNA TGTGCCAGCAGCTTAGCGCGATTTCCCGGAGGAAACTCTGGGGCCAACGTCCTGACTTTC. As protein: CASSLARFPGGNSGANVLTF.

This clonotype has only a few counts. The rearrangement joins TRBV4-3 to TRBJ2-1; maybe TRBD2 (6 bases). The CDR3 has 15 amino acids. Germline CDR1 is LGHNA and CDR2 is YSLEER. V shed 0 bases and J shed 9 bases, with 15 bases lying between them. This CDR3 reads CASSQDQRRGGEQFF. CDR3 DNA sequence: TGCGCCAGCAGCCAAGATCAACGGCGGGGAGGTGAGCAGTTCTTC.

The rearrangement joins TRBV5-6 to TRBJ2-5; TRBD1 matches 7 bases. From germline, CDR1 is SGHDT and CDR2 YYEEEE. With V trimmed by 2 bases and J by 5 bases, 6 bases remained unmatched. The CDR3 spans 14 residues. CDR3 residues: CASSFDRVRETQYF. The CDR3 DNA reads as TGTGCCAGCAGCTTTGACAGGGTTCGGGAGACCCAGTACTTC.

The chain links TRBV9 to TRBJ2-3; 9 bases agree with TRBD2. Unmatched junction bases numbered 5, after V lost 0 bases and J lost 6 bases. Germline V gene lookup returns CDR1 SGDLS and CDR2 YYNGEE. This CDR3 contains 15 residues. The CDR3 region is CASSVASGVTDTQYF. DNA for the CDR3: TGTGCCAGCAGCGTAGCTAGCGGGGTTACGGATACGCAGTATTTT.

In its sample, this clonotype was seen a few times. The chain's CDR3 is CASSQDYASREQYF. DNA for the CDR3: TGTGCCAGCAGCCAGGACTACGCCTCTAGGGAGCAGTACTTC. This chain links TRBV14 with TRBJ2-7, with TRBD2 as a possible D gene (6 bases). Trimming shortened V by 3 bases and J by 7 bases, and 16 bases separated the two germline ends. The CDR3 has 14 amino acids. Germline V CDR1 and CDR2: SGHDN, FVKESK.

V usage is TRBV6-2 or TRBV6-3 and J usage is TRBJ2-1; D possibly corresponds to TRBD2 (6 bases). CDR1 is MNHEY and CDR2 is SVGEGT in the germline V gene. V was trimmed by 8 bases and J by 6 bases, leaving 11 bases between them. The CDR3 consists of 12 residues. In nucleotides, the CDR3 is TGTGCCAGCGGAAGGGGACTCAATGAGCAGTTCTTC. Amino acids: CASGRGLNEQFF.

In this sample, this clonotype turned up a few times. The rearrangement uses TRBV7-2 and TRBJ2-1; D remains unclear. Germline assignment: CDR1 SGHTA and CDR2 FQGNSA. Between the trimmed V and J ends, which lost 5 bases and 9 bases, there was a span of 11 bases. The CDR3 loop spans 12 amino acids. This chain's CDR3 is CASSPINREQFF. Written as DNA, the CDR3 is TGTGCCAGCAGCCCCATCAACCGTGAGCAGTTCTTC.

The chain has TRBV7-9 and TRBJ2-5; D is ambiguous. V shed 1 base and J shed 5 bases, with 8 bases lying between them. The CDR3 spans 13 residues. Per germline, CDR1 SEHNR and CDR2 FQNEAQ (reference sequence). CDR3 sequence: CASSLEVGETQYF. In DNA form, the CDR3 reads TGTGCCAGCAGCTTAGAAGTTGGGGAGACCCAGTACTTC. The whole variable domain, remainder taken from reference TRBV7-9 and TRBJ2-5, is DTGVSQNPRHKITKRGQNVTFRCDPISEHNRLYWYRQTLGQGPEFLTYFQNEAQLEKSRLLSDRFSAERPKGSFSTLEIQRTEQGDSAMYLCASSLEVGETQYFGPGTRLLVL.

The chain uses TRBV7-9 and TRBJ2-7; the match to TRBD2 covers 7 bases. The CDR3 length is 15 residues. Germline V gene data show CDR1 as SEHNR and CDR2 as FQNEAQ (reference sequence). J lost 4 bases, V lost 7 bases, and 13 bases had no gene match. This CDR3 reads CASTGSGRLTYEQYF. The CDR3 coding sequence is TGTGCCAGCACCGGTAGCGGGCGATTGACTTACGAGCAGTACTTC.